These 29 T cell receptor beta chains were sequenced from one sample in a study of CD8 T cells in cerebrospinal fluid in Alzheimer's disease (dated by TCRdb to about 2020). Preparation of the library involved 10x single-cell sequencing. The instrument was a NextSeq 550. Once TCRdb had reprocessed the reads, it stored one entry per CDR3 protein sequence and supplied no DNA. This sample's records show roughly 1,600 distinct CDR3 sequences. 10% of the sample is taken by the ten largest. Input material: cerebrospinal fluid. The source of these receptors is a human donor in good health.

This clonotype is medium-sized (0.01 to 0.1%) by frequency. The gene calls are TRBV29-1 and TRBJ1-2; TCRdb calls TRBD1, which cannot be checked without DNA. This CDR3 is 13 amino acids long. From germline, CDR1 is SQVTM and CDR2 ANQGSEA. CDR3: CSVDSGGNYGYTF.

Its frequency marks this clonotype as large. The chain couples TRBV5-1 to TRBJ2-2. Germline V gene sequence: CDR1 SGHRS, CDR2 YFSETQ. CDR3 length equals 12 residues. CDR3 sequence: CASSSGTGELFF.

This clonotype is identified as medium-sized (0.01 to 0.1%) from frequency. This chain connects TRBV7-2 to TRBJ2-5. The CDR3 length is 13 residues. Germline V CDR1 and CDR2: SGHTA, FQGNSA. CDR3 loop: CASSWKGSETQYF.

CDR3 region: CASSQDWLAGGSSTDTQYF. This rearrangement joins TRBV4-3 to TRBJ2-3; with no DNA, the TCRdb D assignment of TRBD2 cannot be verified. The CDR3 totals 19 residues. Germline loops: CDR1 LGHNA, CDR2 YSLEER.

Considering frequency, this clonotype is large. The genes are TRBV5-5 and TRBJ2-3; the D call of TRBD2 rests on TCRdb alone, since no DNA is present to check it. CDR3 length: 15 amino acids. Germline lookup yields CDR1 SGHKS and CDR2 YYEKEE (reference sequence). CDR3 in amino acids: CASSPQRVEMDTQYF.

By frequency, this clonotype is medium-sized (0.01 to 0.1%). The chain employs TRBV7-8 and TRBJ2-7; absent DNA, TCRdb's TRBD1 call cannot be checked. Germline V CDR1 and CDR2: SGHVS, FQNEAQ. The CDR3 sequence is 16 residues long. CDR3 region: CASSPPGGTSSYEQYF.

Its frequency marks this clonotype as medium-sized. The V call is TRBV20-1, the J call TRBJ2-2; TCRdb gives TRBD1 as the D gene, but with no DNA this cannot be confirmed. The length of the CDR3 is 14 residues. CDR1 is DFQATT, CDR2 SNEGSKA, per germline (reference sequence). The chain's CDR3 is CSASRDRAGGELFF.

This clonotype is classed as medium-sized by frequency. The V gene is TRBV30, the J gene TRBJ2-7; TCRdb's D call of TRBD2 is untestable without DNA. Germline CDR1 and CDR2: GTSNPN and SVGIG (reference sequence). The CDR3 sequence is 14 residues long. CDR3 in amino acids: CAWTWGGSSYEQYF. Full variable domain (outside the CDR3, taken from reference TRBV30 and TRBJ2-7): SQTIHQWPATLVQPVGSPLSLECTVEGTSNPNLYWYRQAAGRGLQLLFYSVGIGQISSEVPQNLSASRPQDRQFILSSKKLLLSDSGFYLCAWTWGGSSYEQYFGPGTRLTVT.

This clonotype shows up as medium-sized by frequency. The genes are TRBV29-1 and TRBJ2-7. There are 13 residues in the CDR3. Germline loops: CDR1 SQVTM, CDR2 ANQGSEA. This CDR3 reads CSVAKGGTYEQYF.

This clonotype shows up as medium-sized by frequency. The CDR3 protein is CSARGTGLAFF. This rearrangement joins TRBV20-1 to TRBJ1-1; TCRdb calls TRBD1, which cannot be checked without DNA. Germline values: CDR1 DFQATT, CDR2 SNEGSKA (reference sequence). The CDR3 runs 11 residues.

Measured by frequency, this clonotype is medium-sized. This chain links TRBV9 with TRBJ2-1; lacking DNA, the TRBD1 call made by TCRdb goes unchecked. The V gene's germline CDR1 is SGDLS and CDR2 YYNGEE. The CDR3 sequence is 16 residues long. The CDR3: CASSGTSTGHYNEQFF.

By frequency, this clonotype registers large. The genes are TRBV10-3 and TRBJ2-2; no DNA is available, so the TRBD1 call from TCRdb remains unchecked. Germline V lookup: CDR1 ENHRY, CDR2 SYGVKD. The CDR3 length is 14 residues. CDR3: CASTGTANTGELFF.

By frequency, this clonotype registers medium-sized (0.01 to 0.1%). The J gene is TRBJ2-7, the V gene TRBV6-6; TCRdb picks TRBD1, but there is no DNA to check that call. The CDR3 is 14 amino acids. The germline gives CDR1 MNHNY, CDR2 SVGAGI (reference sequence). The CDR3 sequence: CASRPGQGTQEQYF.

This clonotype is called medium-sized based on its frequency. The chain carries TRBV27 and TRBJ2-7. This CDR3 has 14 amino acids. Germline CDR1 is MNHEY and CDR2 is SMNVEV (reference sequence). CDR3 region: CASSLRGSGYEQYF.

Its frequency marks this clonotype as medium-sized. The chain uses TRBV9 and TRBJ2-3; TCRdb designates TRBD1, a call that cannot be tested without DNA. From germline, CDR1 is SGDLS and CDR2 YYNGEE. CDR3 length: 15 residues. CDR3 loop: CASSAGQGTTDTQYF. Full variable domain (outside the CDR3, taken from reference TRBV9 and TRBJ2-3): DSGVTQTPKHLITATGQRVTLRCSPRSGDLSVYWYQQSLDQGLQFLIQYYNGEERAKGNILERFSAQQFPDLHSELNLSSLELGDSALYFCASSAGQGTTDTQYFGPGTRLTVL.

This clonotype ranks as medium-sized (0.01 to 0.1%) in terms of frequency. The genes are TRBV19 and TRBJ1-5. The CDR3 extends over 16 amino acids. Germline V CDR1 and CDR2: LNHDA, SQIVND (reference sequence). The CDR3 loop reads CASSIAGGLDNQPQHF.

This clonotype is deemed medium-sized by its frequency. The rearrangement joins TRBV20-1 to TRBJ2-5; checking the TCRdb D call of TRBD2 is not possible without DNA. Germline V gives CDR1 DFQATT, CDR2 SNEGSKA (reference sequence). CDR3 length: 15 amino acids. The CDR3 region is CSARDSGGPGETQYF.

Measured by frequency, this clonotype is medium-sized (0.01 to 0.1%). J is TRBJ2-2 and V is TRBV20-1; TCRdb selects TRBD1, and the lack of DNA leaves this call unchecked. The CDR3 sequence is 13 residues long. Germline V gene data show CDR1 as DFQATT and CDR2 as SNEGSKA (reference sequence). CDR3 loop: CSARTGYTGELFF.

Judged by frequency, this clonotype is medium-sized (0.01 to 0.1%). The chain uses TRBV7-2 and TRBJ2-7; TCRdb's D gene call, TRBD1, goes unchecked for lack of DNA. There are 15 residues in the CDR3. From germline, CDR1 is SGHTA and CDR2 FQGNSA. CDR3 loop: CASSLAALHEGEQYF.

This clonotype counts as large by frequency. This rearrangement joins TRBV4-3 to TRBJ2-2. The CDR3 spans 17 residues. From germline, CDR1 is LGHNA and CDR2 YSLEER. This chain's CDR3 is CASSQDRIRPDTGELFF.

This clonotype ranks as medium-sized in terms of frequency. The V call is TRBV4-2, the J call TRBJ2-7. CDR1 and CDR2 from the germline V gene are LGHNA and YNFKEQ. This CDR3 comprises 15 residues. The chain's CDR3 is CASSQEPRSSYEQYF.

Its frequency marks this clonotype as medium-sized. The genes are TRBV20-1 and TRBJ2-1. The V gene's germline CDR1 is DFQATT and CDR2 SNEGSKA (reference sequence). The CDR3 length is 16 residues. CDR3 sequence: CSARTLWAGFYNEQFF.

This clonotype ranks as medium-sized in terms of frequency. CDR3 region: CSASPRTSGQETQYF. The chain uses TRBV20-1 and TRBJ2-5; TCRdb gives TRBD2 as the D gene, but with no DNA this cannot be confirmed. The CDR3 covers 15 residues. CDR1 DFQATT and CDR2 SNEGSKA come from the germline V gene (reference sequence).

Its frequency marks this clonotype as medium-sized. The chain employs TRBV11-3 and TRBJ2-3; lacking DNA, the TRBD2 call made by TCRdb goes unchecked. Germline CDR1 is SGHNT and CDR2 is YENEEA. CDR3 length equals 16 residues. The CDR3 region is CASSELANPITDTQYF. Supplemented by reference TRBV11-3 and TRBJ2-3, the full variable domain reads EAGVVQSPRYKIIEKKQPVAFWCNPISGHNTLYWYLQNLGQGPELLIRYENEEAVDDSQLPKDRFSAERLKGVDSTLKIQPAELGDSAVYLCASSELANPITDTQYFGPGTRLTVL.

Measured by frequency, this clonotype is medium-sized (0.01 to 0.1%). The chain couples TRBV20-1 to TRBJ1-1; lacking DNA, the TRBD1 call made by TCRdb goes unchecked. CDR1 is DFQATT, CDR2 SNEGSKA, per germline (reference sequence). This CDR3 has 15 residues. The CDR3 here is CSARAATRGDTEAFF.

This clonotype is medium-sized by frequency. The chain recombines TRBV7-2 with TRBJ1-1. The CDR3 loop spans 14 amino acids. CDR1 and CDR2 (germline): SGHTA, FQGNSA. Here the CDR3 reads CASGIGTMNTEAFF.

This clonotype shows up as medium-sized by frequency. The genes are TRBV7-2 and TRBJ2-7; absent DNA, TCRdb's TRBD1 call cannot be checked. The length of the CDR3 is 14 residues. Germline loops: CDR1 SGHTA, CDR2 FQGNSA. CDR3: CASSPDRGGYEQYF.

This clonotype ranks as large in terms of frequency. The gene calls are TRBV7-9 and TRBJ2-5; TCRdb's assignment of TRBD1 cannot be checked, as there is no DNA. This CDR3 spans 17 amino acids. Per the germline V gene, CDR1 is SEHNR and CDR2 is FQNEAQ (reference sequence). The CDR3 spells CASSRIPPGRGFETQYF.

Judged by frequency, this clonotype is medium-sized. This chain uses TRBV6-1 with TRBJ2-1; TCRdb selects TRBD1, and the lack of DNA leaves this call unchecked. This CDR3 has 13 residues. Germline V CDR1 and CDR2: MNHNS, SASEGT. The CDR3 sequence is CASSTIQVFEQFF.